The 4 T cell receptor beta chains reported below all come from one sample, sequenced in a study of T-cell memory formation after mild COVID-19. TCRdb passed the 5' RACE reads through MiXCR, listing each CDR3 protein once. Of 90,000 to 120,000 distinct CDR3 sequences in the sample, roughly a sixth are singletons; the top ten hold around 5.5%. The sequencing sample was made of PBMCs or a T cell subset sorted from them (not recorded which). These receptors all stem from a man younger than 35 who had mild COVID-19 (a few samples of this study predate the infection). Cell type and time point are not known.

This clonotype came up a few times. The chain uses TRBV15 and TRBJ2-7; 10 bases are a match to TRBD1. This CDR3 has 13 amino acids. Per germline, CDR1 LNHNV and CDR2 YYDKDF (reference sequence). The trim removed 5 bases at V and 7 bases at J, leaving 5 bases unmatched. CDR3 sequence: CATSPRDRGEQYV. CDR3 nucleotide sequence: TGTGCCACCAGCCCACGGGACAGGGGTGAGCAGTACGTC.

This clonotype has only a few counts. The gene calls are TRBV5-6 and TRBJ2-1; TRBD2 might be the D (5 bases). The CDR3 length is 14 residues. V was clipped by 7 bases and J by 7 bases, with 18 bases between them. Germline V gives CDR1 SGHDT, CDR2 YYEEEE. The CDR3 here is CASRGFFGENEQFF. CDR3 nucleotides: TGTGCCAGCCGAGGGTTCTTCGGAGAAAATGAGCAGTTCTTC.

The chain links TRBV5-1 to TRBJ2-1, with 7 nucleotides matching TRBD1. The J segment lost 7 bases and the V segment lost 7 bases, leaving 8 bases of the junction unmatched. The CDR3 is 13 amino acids. Germline lookup yields CDR1 SGHRS and CDR2 YFSETQ. The CDR3: CASRRPGGNEQFF. In DNA, the CDR3 is TGCGCCAGCCGACGGCCAGGGGGTAATGAGCAGTTCTTC.

V is TRBV20-1 and J is TRBJ2-5; the D gene could be TRBD1 or TRBD2 (5 bases each). Germline V CDR1 and CDR2: DFQATT, SNEGSKA (reference sequence). CDR3 length: 13 residues. The V end lost 6 bases, the J end lost 5 bases, and 16 bases lay between the germline ends. The CDR3: CSAPRQGDETQYF. The CDR3 DNA follows: TGCAGTGCACCCCGCCAAGGGGACGAGACCCAGTACTTC.